Below are 25 T cell receptor beta chains sequenced from a single sample in a study of cytomegalovirus exposure and HLA in healthy donors. The PCR had 60 Vbeta and 13 Jbeta primers. Profiling relied on immunoSEQ multiplex PCR, and the TCRdb table lists in-frame clones only, not all of them. The sample carries about 190,000 clones, around 81% recorded once. Sequencing used PBMCs. The receptors were gathered from a man younger than 35 in good health and CMV-seronegative.

The chain recombines TRBV20-1 with TRBJ2-7, with D perhaps TRBD1 (5 bases). Germline V gene lookup returns CDR1 DFQATT and CDR2 SNEGSKA (reference sequence). V was clipped by 3 bases and J by 5 bases, with 8 bases between them. The CDR3 contains 11 residues. CDR3 amino acids: CSASRRDEQYF. As DNA, the CDR3 is TGCAGTGCTAGCCGCAGGGACGAGCAGTACTTC.

The V and J genes are TRBV19 and TRBJ2-6; possible D gene TRBD2, 5 bases. The CDR3 is made up of 16 amino acids. CDR1 is LNHDA, CDR2 SQIVND, per germline (reference sequence). V lost 8 bases and J lost 1, with 15 bases in between. CDR3 sequence reads: CASGHRRVSGANVLTF. The CDR3 DNA reads as TGTGCCAGTGGCCACCGGCGGGTTTCTGGGGCCAACGTCCTGACTTTC.

The rearrangement links TRBV19 to TRBJ2-3; D is perhaps TRBD2 (5 bases). The CDR3 consists of 13 residues. Trimming stripped 3 bases from V and 3 bases from J, with 7 bases between. Germline V gives CDR1 LNHDA, CDR2 SQIVND (reference sequence). In nucleotides, the CDR3 is TGTGCCAGTAGTATCCCGGGGACAGATACGCAGTATTTT. Its translation is CASSIPGTDTQYF.

This clone occurred once. The conserved phenylalanine or tryptophan normally closing the CDR3 is absent here, so this likely arose from a read error. Because the CDR3's place on the DNA is in doubt, the DNA is left out and the CDR3 is given as listed by TCRdb. The V call is TRBV5-5, the J call TRBJ1-4; the table's D gene call, TRBD1, was not cross checked with the DNA. The CDR3 spans 11 amino acids, including both terminal residues. CDR1 is SGHKS and CDR2 is YYEKEE in the germline V gene (reference sequence). CDR3 loop: CASSPQKPTVQ.

For the CDR3, the DNA is TGTGCCAGCAGCTGGTACGGGGAGAGGACCGGGGAGCTGTTTTTT. Its translation is CASSWYGERTGELFF. This chain links TRBV5-8 with TRBJ2-2; D possibly corresponds to TRBD2 (5 bases). The V and J ends lost 3 bases and 5 bases respectively, with 14 bases between them. This CDR3 is built from 15 residues. Germline CDR1 is SGHTS and CDR2 is YDEGEE.

This clone came up once. The chain has TRBV7-8 and TRBJ2-7; TRBD1 matches 11 bases. Looked up from germline, CDR1 is SGHVS and CDR2 is FQNEAQ. This CDR3 contains 16 residues. V lost 1 base, J lost 4 bases, and 6 bases stayed unmatched. The CDR3 loop is CASSLGGGQGVYEQYF. For the CDR3, the DNA is TGTGCCAGCAGCTTAGGGGGGGGACAGGGGGTTTACGAGCAGTACTTC.

DNA for the CDR3: TGTGCCAGCAGTACGCTAGCGGGGTACGACGAGCAGTACTTC. The encoded protein is CASSTLAGYDEQYF. The rearrangement joins TRBV27 to TRBJ2-7, with 9 bases that match TRBD2. V dropped 5 bases and J dropped 5; count of bases not matched to a gene: 7. The germline V gene has CDR1 MNHEY and CDR2 SMNVEV (reference sequence). The CDR3 covers 14 residues.

The rearrangement uses TRBV7-9 and TRBJ2-3; a weak D match, TRBD2 (6 bases). The CDR3 sequence is 15 residues long. Looked up from germline, CDR1 is SEHNR and CDR2 is FQNEAQ (reference sequence). V lost 3 bases and J lost 0, with 10 bases in between. In nucleotides, the CDR3 is TGTGCCAGCAGCTTGAATAGCGGTAGCACAGATACGCAGTATTTT. This gives the protein CASSLNSGSTDTQYF.

This clone was detected once. The chain employs TRBV5-4 and TRBJ2-5, with 12 bases matching TRBD1. Germline-derived CDR1 and CDR2 are SGHNT and YYREEE (reference sequence). CDR3 length: 16 residues. The J segment lost 5 bases and the V segment lost 4 bases, leaving 9 bases of the junction unmatched. CDR3 in DNA: TGTGCCAGCAGCCTGTCCGGGACAGGGGGCTGGGAGACCCAGTACTTC. This sequence encodes CASSLSGTGGWETQYF. The whole variable domain, remainder taken from reference TRBV5-4 and TRBJ2-5, is ETGVTQSPTHLIKTRGQQVTLRCSSQSGHNTVSWYQQALGQGPQFIFQYYREEENGRGNFPPRFSGLQFPNYSSELNVNALELDDSALYLCASSLSGTGGWETQYFGPGTRLLVL.

The chain recombines TRBV5-1 with TRBJ2-7; TRBD2 might be the D (6 bases). The V end lost 6 bases, the J end lost 1 base, and 11 bases lay between the germline ends. This CDR3 contains 13 residues. From germline, CDR1 is SGHRS and CDR2 YFSETQ. CDR3 sequence (DNA): TGCGCCAGCAATCCCGGGGGTTCCTACGAGCAGTACTTC. It encodes CASNPGGSYEQYF.

The chain uses TRBV5-1 and TRBJ2-7, with D tentatively TRBD2 (6 bases). This CDR3 comprises 13 residues. The V gene lost 6 bases and the J gene lost 0 bases, with 10 bases spanning the gap. Germline V gene data show CDR1 as SGHRS and CDR2 as YFSETQ. CDR3 protein: CASNAGSSYEQYF. CDR3 DNA sequence: TGCGCCAGCAATGCGGGAAGCTCCTACGAGCAGTACTTC.

The chain recombines TRBV9 with TRBJ2-3; 11 bases are shared with TRBD2. The CDR3 runs to 15 residues. Germline V lookup: CDR1 SGDLS, CDR2 YYNGEE. Germline trimming cut 4 bases from V and 4 bases from J; bases unmatched to any gene: 5. CDR3 DNA: TGTGCCAGCAGCTTAGCGGGAGGGAGTGCAGATACGCAGTATTTT. Translation: CASSLAGGSADTQYF. The whole variable domain, filled in from reference TRBV9 and TRBJ2-3, reads DSGVTQTPKHLITATGQRVTLRCSPRSGDLSVYWYQQSLDQGLQFLIQYYNGEERAKGNILERFSAQQFPDLHSELNLSSLELGDSALYFCASSLAGGSADTQYFGPGTRLTVL.

This clone has more than one count but fewer than ten. V usage is TRBV27 and J usage is TRBJ2-3, with D unclear. Germline V gene sequence: CDR1 MNHEY, CDR2 SMNVEV (reference sequence). Trimming left V 7 bases short and J 2 bases short, with 4 bases between. The CDR3 extends over 11 amino acids. Written as DNA, the CDR3 is TGTGCCAGCACCAACACAGATACGCAGTATTTT. Encoded protein: CASTNTDTQYF.

The V call is TRBV6-5, the J call TRBJ1-1, with TRBD1 as a possible D gene (6 bases). The germline CDR1 and CDR2 sequences are MNHEY and SVGAGI. The CDR3 length is 14 residues. The V gene lost 6 bases and the J gene lost 11 bases, with 22 bases spanning the gap. The DNA for the CDR3 is TGTGCCAGCAGCACTCCCCGGGGGGGCAGGGAGGCTTTCTTT. This sequence encodes CASSTPRGGREAFF.

The chain recombines TRBV7-6 with TRBJ2-2; 7 bases line up with TRBD2. The CDR3 totals 18 residues. Germline lookup yields CDR1 SGHVS and CDR2 FNYEAQ. V lost 3 bases, J lost 4 bases, and 14 bases stayed unmatched. For the CDR3, the DNA is TGTGCCAGCAGCTTCAACGGTGGAGGGACTACTCGCACCGGGGAGCTGTTTTTT. This encodes CASSFNGGGTTRTGELFF.

The rearrangement uses TRBV5-1 and TRBJ2-5; 9 bases are a match to TRBD2. The CDR3 is 16 residues long. Germline CDR1 reads SGHRS; CDR2 reads YFSETQ. J lost 4 bases, V lost 4 bases, and 11 bases had no gene match. The CDR3: CASSPTLGSGRETQYF. As DNA, the CDR3 is TGCGCCAGCAGCCCCACCCTGGGTAGCGGGAGAGAGACCCAGTACTTC.

Of note for this clone: Germline is not matched at one junction end, which may reflect a read error. The V gene is TRBV7-7, the J gene TRBJ2-7; D gene unclear. Germline CDR1 and CDR2: SSHAT and FNYEAQ (reference sequence). The CDR3 totals 13 residues. The CDR3 DNA sequence: TGTGCTAGCAGCTTAGGTTATTCCTACGAGCAGTACTTC. Translated, it gives CASSLGYSYEQYF. Complete variable domain (other parts from reference TRBV7-7 and TRBJ2-7): GAGVSQSPRYKVTKRGQDVTLRCDPISSHATLYWYQQALGQGPEFLTYFNYEAQPDKSGLPSDRFSAERPEGSISTLTIQRTEQRDSAMYRCASSLGYSYEQYFGPGTRLTVT.

This rearrangement joins TRBV4-1 to TRBJ2-2; TRBD2 might be the D (6 bases). This CDR3 region has 16 residues. Germline V gene data show CDR1 as MGHRA and CDR2 as YSYEKL. With 0 bases removed from V and 4 bases from J, the gap between germline ends came to 12 bases. The CDR3 region has the DNA TGCGCCAGCAGCCAAGAGGAGGGAGGCCTCACCGGGGAGCTGTTTTTT. Translated, it gives CASSQEEGGLTGELFF.

The CDR3 sequence: CASSLPPREQYF. CDR3 bases: TGTGCCAGCAGTTTACCTCCTCGGGAGCAGTACTTC. The chain joins TRBV28 to TRBJ2-7; D is unclear. The germline gives CDR1 MDHEN, CDR2 SYDVKM. Trimming removed 2 bases at V and 7 bases at J, with 9 bases between. The CDR3 consists of 12 residues.

The chain combines TRBV5-1 with TRBJ2-7, with TRBD2 matching over 7 bases. Germline V lookup: CDR1 SGHRS, CDR2 YFSETQ. CDR3 length: 21 residues. V shed 3 bases, J shed 1 base, and the junction held 25 bases outside the gene matches. DNA for the CDR3: TGCGCCAGCAGCTGGACGACGAGAGCGGGGCAGGGATGGGATGGGTCCTACGAGCAGTACTTC. Amino acids: CASSWTTRAGQGWDGSYEQYF.

This clone has just a few counts. The V call is TRBV6-5, the J call TRBJ2-3, with 9 bases lining up with TRBD2. The junction had 5 bases not matched to a gene; V was cut back by 6 bases and J by 1 base. The length of the CDR3 is 15 residues. Germline loops: CDR1 MNHEY, CDR2 SVGAGI. CDR3 sequence reads: CASSPVAGGTDTQYF. CDR3 nucleotide sequence: TGTGCCAGCAGCCCGGTAGCGGGGGGCACAGATACGCAGTATTTT.

J is TRBJ2-1 and V is TRBV5-1; 14 nucleotides line up with TRBD2. Germline trimming cut 4 bases from V and 4 bases from J; bases unmatched to any gene: 10. Germline values: CDR1 SGHRS, CDR2 YFSETQ. The CDR3 loop spans 18 amino acids. The CDR3 is CASSTLTSGGAGYNEQFF. Written as DNA, the CDR3 is TGCGCCAGCAGCACCCTGACTAGCGGGGGGGCAGGGTACAATGAGCAGTTCTTC. The complete variable domain, with remaining parts taken from reference TRBV5-1 and TRBJ2-1, reads KAGVTQTPRYLIKTRGQQVTLSCSPISGHRSVSWYQQTPGQGLQFLFEYFSETQRNKGNFPGRFSGRQFSNSRSEMNVSTLELGDSALYLCASSTLTSGGAGYNEQFFGPGTRLTVL.

V usage is TRBV9 and J usage is TRBJ2-1, with D maybe TRBD2 (6 bases). V lost 0 bases and J lost 3, with 25 bases in between. Germline assignment: CDR1 SGDLS and CDR2 YYNGEE. The CDR3 extends over 20 amino acids. The CDR3 nucleotides are TGTGCCAGCAGCGTAGGGGAGCTCGGAGGGTCCGATCGAGGCTACAATGAGCAGTTCTTC. This translates into CASSVGELGGSDRGYNEQFF.

The CDR3 loop reads CASSLNRRDRGGETQYF. CDR3 DNA: TGTGCCAGCAGTTTAAACCGACGGGACAGGGGAGGAGAGACCCAGTACTTC. The chain combines TRBV28 with TRBJ2-5; 10 bases are a match to TRBD1. V trimming: 2 bases; J trimming: 4 bases; junction bases outside the gene matches: 10. The CDR3 has 17 residues. CDR1 MDHEN and CDR2 SYDVKM come from the germline V gene.

The genes are TRBV19 and TRBJ1-2, with D maybe TRBD1 (6 bases). V lost 7 bases to trimming and J lost 5 bases, with 11 bases between them. The CDR3 runs to 12 residues. The germline V gene encodes CDR1 LNHDA and CDR2 SQIVND (reference sequence). CDR3 loop: CASKTGLYGYTF. The CDR3 DNA reads TGTGCCAGTAAAACAGGGTTGTATGGCTACACCTTC.